This entry lists 23 T cell receptor beta chains sequenced from one sample in a study of Graves' ophthalmopathy and Graves' hyperthyroidism. Researchers took RNA transcripts and amplified TCR beta CDR3 regions from them. The first round was an RT-PCR with HTBI primers, and the second round was a multiplex PCR. TCRdb re-called the multiplex PCR reads with MiXCR, one entry per CDR3 protein. The sample has under 350,000 distinct CDR3 sequences; around a sixth are singletons. Sequences were obtained from peripheral blood. These receptors came from an adult man with Graves' ophthalmopathy.

At least ten counts were recorded for this clonotype. The rearrangement joins TRBV30 to TRBJ1-2; D is possibly TRBD1 (5 bases). V lost 4 bases to trimming and J lost 3 bases, with 18 bases between them. This CDR3 has 15 amino acids. CDR1 GTSNPN and CDR2 SVGIG come from the germline V gene (reference sequence). The DNA of the CDR3 is TGTGCCTGGATGAGTCGGGGACTGACTTACTATGGCTACACCTTC. Translation gives CAWMSRGLTYYGYTF.

This clonotype has at least ten counts. The chain links TRBV12-3 or TRBV12-4 to TRBJ2-2; 7 bases are a match to TRBD2. This CDR3 has 13 amino acids. The V gene end was trimmed by 6 bases and the J gene end by 8 bases; junction bases not matched to a gene: 6. CDR3 protein: CASSPGEGGELFF. The CDR3, as DNA: TGTGCCAGCAGCCCGGGGGAGGGGGGGGAGCTGTTTTTT.

At least ten counts were recorded for this clonotype. J is TRBJ2-7 and V is TRBV11-2; 7 bases fit TRBD1. This CDR3 is built from 15 residues. The V gene's germline CDR1 is SGHAT and CDR2 FQNNGV. The junction had 6 bases not matched to a gene; V was cut back by 2 bases and J by 2 bases. CDR3 residues: CASSLPGQRTYEQYF. Written as DNA, the CDR3 is TGTGCCAGCAGCTTACCGGGACAGAGGACCTACGAGCAGTACTTC.

Many counts were recorded for this clonotype. V is TRBV6-2 or TRBV6-3 and J is TRBJ2-2; 8 bases fit TRBD1. Germline V lookup: CDR1 MNHEY, CDR2 SVGEGT. J gave up 6 bases and V 11 bases, and 8 bases lay outside the gene matches. The CDR3 spans 13 residues. In DNA form, the CDR3 reads TGTGCCGCCGAGACAGGGGTCGCCGGGGAGCTGTTTTTT. It yields the protein CAAETGVAGELFF.

This clonotype was found many times. V and J are TRBV6-2 or TRBV6-3 and TRBJ2-7, with no clear D. The CDR3 is 14 amino acids. The germline V gene encodes CDR1 MNHEY and CDR2 SVGEGT. V was cut by 4 bases and J by 7 bases, with 17 bases left in between. The CDR3: CASSSPDRVGEQYF. The CDR3 bases are TGTGCCAGCAGTTCGCCGGACCGGGTCGGGGAGCAGTACTTC.

This clonotype showed up many times. This chain uses TRBV12-3 or TRBV12-4 with TRBJ1-5, with D unclear. The CDR3 loop spans 16 amino acids. V shed 4 bases and J shed 6 bases, with 19 bases lying between them. The CDR3 DNA reads TGTGCCAGCAGTTCAACCTTCAATGGCGCTCGTCAGCCCCAGCATTTT. Translated: CASSSTFNGARQPQHF.

This clonotype was seen at least ten times. This sequence joins TRBV28 and TRBJ1-5; no reliable D call. Germline CDR1 and CDR2: MDHEN and SYDVKM. Trimming took 5 bases from V and 2 from J, leaving 13 bases between them. The CDR3 is 15 amino acids. CDR3 in DNA: TGTGCCAGCAGTCCCAAGGGTCGGGGCAATCAGCCCCAGCATTTT. This gives the protein CASSPKGRGNQPQHF.

This clonotype was counted at least ten times. In DNA form, the CDR3 reads TGCGCCAGCAGTGGAAGTTGGGGGGGGACCCAGTACTTC. This encodes CASSGSWGGTQYF. The chain combines TRBV4-1 with TRBJ2-5; 7 bases align to TRBD2. The CDR3 is 13 amino acids. Germline loops: CDR1 MGHRA, CDR2 YSYEKL. V dropped 6 bases and J dropped 7; count of bases not matched to a gene: 8.

This clonotype appeared many times. J is TRBJ1-3 and V is TRBV6-5, with 7 positions matching TRBD1. Germline CDR1 reads MNHEY; CDR2 reads SVGAGI. CDR3 length equals 16 residues. V lost 6 bases, J lost 2 bases, and 10 bases stayed unmatched. In nucleotides, the CDR3 is TGTGCCAGCAGCCGATTAGACAGGGCGGCTGGAAACACCATATATTTT. Its protein product is CASSRLDRAAGNTIYF.

The sample holds a few counts of this clonotype. In DNA, the CDR3 is TGTGCCAGCTCGCAGCAGGGACAGGCGAACACTGAAGCTTTCTTT. It yields the protein CASSQQGQANTEAFF. This sequence joins TRBV18 and TRBJ1-1; 8 nucleotides align to TRBD1. Germline V CDR1 and CDR2: KGHSH, LQKENI. After removal of 6 bases from V and 1 base from J, the junction contained 7 bases not matched to a gene. This CDR3 region has 15 residues.

This clonotype was recorded a few times. The rearrangement uses TRBV5-6 and TRBJ2-7, with TRBD2 as a possible D gene (10 bases). The germline V gene encodes CDR1 SGHDT and CDR2 YYEEEE. This CDR3 region has 17 residues. V lost 4 bases and J lost 5, with 25 bases in between. The CDR3 DNA sequence: TGTGCCAGCAGCGGAGCACTAGCGGGGACAGGGCTCCACGAGCAGTACTTC. This translates into CASSGALAGTGLHEQYF.

This clonotype was observed at least ten times. The gene calls are TRBV20-1 and TRBJ2-7, with 12 positions matching TRBD2. J gave up 4 bases and V 5 bases, and 6 bases lay outside the gene matches. Germline V gene sequence: CDR1 DFQATT, CDR2 SNEGSKA (reference sequence). This CDR3 is built from 14 residues. The CDR3 region is CSAQLTSGGYEQYF. Here the CDR3 DNA reads TGCAGTGCTCAACTGACTAGCGGGGGTTACGAGCAGTACTTC.

The sample holds many counts of this clonotype. At one of its ends the junction is not consistent with the germline gene, which may arise from a read error. The chain combines TRBV5-1 with TRBJ2-7; D is uncertain. Germline CDR1 reads SGHRS; CDR2 reads YFSETQ. The CDR3 has 15 amino acids. The CDR3 protein is CASSRLVDGSYGQYF. CDR3 in DNA: TGCGCCAGCAGCCGACTCGTGGACGGATCCTACGGGCAGTACTTC.

V is TRBV4-1 and J is TRBJ1-2; 7 nucleotides agree with TRBD1. Germline V lookup: CDR1 MGHRA, CDR2 YSYEKL. The CDR3 totals 17 residues. After removal of 6 bases from V and 8 bases from J, the junction contained 21 bases not matched to a gene. CDR3 DNA: TGCGCCAGCAGGGCAGTAGGGACAGCTAAAAAGGGCAGCGGCTACACCTTC. It codes for CASRAVGTAKKGSGYTF.

This clonotype was counted at least ten times. The chain has TRBV6-1 and TRBJ2-2, with 7 bases matching TRBD1. In germline, CDR1 is MNHNS, CDR2 SASEGT. Germline trimming cut 11 bases from V and 1 base from J; bases unmatched to any gene: 7. CDR3 size: 14 residues. The CDR3 DNA follows: TGTGCCGAGGGGGCAGGGGTGAACACCGGGGAGCTGTTTTTT. It specifies CAEGAGVNTGELFF.

This clonotype was counted only a few times. The chain combines TRBV4-1 with TRBJ2-7; TRBD2 agrees at 9 bases. The germline CDR1 and CDR2 sequences are MGHRA and YSYEKL. The CDR3 loop spans 14 amino acids. V shed 5 bases, J shed 6 bases, and the junction held 8 bases outside the gene matches. DNA for the CDR3: TGCGCCAGCAGCAACAATTTAGCGGGAGCCGAGCAGTACTTC. This translates into CASSNNLAGAEQYF.

V gene TRBV29-1 combines with J gene TRBJ2-7, with D perhaps TRBD1 (6 bases). Deletions cut 6 bases from V and 3 bases from J, with 15 bases between. This CDR3 comprises 13 residues. CDR1 is SQVTM and CDR2 is ANQGSEA in the germline V gene. Here the CDR3 reads CSVKRTELYEQYF. The DNA of the CDR3 is TGCAGCGTGAAGAGGACAGAACTCTACGAGCAGTACTTC.

This clonotype was detected ten times or more. This chain connects TRBV6-5 to TRBJ2-7; no reliable D call. The CDR3 has 12 amino acids. Germline loops: CDR1 MNHEY, CDR2 SVGAGI. Between the trimmed V and J ends, which lost 2 bases and 2 bases, there was a span of 4 bases. The CDR3 is CASSYRTYEQYF. The CDR3 DNA is TGTGCCAGCAGTTACAGGACCTACGAGCAGTACTTC.

At least ten counts were recorded for this clonotype. The gene calls are TRBV6-1 and TRBJ2-7; possible D gene TRBD1, 5 bases. With 6 bases removed from V and 2 bases from J, the gap between germline ends came to 17 bases. Per the germline V gene, CDR1 is MNHNS and CDR2 is SASEGT. The CDR3 contains 15 residues. DNA for the CDR3: TGTGCCAGCAGCCCTCGACAGAAACCCCCCTACGAGCAGTACTTC. Translation gives CASSPRQKPPYEQYF.

This clonotype was seen many times. V and J are TRBV7-8 and TRBJ1-1; 10 nucleotides line up with TRBD1. Germline CDR1 is SGHVS and CDR2 is FQNEAQ. Trimming at V came to 4 bases and at J to 2 bases, leaving 7 bases not matched to a gene. The CDR3 length is 16 residues. CDR3 sequence (DNA): TGTGCCAGCAGCTCCAATCGGGACAGGGGAAACACTGAAGCTTTCTTT. This sequence encodes CASSSNRDRGNTEAFF.

This clonotype was seen many times. V and J are TRBV2 and TRBJ1-2, with 7 nucleotides matching TRBD1. Unmatched junction bases numbered 9, after V lost 0 bases and J lost 8 bases. The CDR3 loop spans 15 amino acids. CDR1 is SNHLY and CDR2 is FYNNEI in the germline V gene. CDR3 sequence: CASSEAIRQGYGYTF. DNA of the CDR3: TGTGCCAGCAGTGAAGCGATTCGACAGGGCTACGGCTACACCTTC. The full variable domain, its missing parts supplied by reference TRBV2 and TRBJ1-2, is EPEVTQTPSHQVTQMGQEVILRCVPISNHLYFYWYRQILGQKVEFLVSFYNNEISEKSEIFDDQFSVERPDGSNFTLKIRSTKLEDSAMYFCASSEAIRQGYGYTFGSGTRLTVV.

Ten or more counts support this clonotype. The chain combines TRBV5-1 with TRBJ1-3; D gene unclear. Germline loops: CDR1 SGHRS, CDR2 YFSETQ. The CDR3 runs 16 residues. V lost 0 bases, J lost 0 bases, and 10 bases lay in between. CDR3: CASSLESRSSGNTIYF. Here the CDR3 DNA reads TGCGCCAGCAGCTTGGAATCTCGCAGCTCTGGAAACACCATATATTTT.

This clonotype was counted many times. The chain carries TRBV6-2 or TRBV6-3 and TRBJ1-5, with D maybe TRBD1 (6 bases). The CDR3 loop spans 14 amino acids. Germline V CDR1 and CDR2: MNHEY, SVGEGT. Trimming removed 6 bases at V and 3 bases at J, with 12 bases between. The CDR3 sequence: CASRLQGNNQPQHF. Written as DNA, the CDR3 is TGTGCCAGCAGACTACAGGGAAACAATCAGCCCCAGCATTTT.